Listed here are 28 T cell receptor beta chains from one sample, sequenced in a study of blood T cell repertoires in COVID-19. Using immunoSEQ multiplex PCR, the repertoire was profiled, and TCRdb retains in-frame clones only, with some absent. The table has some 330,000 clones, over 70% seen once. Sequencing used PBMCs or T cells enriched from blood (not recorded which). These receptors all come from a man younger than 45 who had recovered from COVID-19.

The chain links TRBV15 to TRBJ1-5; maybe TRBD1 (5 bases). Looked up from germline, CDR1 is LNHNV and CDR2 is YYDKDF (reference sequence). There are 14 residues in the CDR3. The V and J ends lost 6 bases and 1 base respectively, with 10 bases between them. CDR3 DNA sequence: TGTGCCACCAGTCAGGGCCTCAGCAATCAGCCCCAGCATTTT. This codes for CATSQGLSNQPQHF.

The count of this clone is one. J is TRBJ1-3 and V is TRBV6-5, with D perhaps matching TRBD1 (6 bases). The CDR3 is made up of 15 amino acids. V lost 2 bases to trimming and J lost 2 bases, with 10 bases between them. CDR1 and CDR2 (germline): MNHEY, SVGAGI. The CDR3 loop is CASSYGGVAGNTIYF. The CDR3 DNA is TGTGCCAGCAGTTACGGGGGCGTCGCTGGAAACACCATATATTTT.

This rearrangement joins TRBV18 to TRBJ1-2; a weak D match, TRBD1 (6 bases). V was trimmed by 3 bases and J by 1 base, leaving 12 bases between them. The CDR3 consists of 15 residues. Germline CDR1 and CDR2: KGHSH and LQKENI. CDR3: CASSPRKGDNYGYTF. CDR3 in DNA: TGTGCCAGCTCACCCAGAAAGGGGGATAACTATGGCTACACCTTC. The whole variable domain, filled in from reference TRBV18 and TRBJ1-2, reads NAGVMQNPRHLVRRRGQEARLRCSPMKGHSHVYWYRQLPEEGLKFMVYLQKENIIDESGMPKERFSAEFPKEGPSILRIQQVVRGDSAAYFCASSPRKGDNYGYTFGSGTRLTVV.

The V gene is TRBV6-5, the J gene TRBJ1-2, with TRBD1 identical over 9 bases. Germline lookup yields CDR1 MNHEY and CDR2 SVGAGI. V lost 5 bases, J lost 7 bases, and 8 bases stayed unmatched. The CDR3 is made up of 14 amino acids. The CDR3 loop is CASSTTGTGSGYTF. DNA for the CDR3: TGTGCCAGCAGTACTACCGGGACAGGGTCTGGCTACACCTTC.

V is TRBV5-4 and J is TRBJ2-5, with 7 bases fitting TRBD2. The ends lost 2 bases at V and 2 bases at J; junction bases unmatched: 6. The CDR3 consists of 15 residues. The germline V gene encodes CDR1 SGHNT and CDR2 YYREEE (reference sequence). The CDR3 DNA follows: TGTGCCAGCAGCTTCAAGGGAGGGTTGCAAGAGACCCAGTACTTC. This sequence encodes CASSFKGGLQETQYF.

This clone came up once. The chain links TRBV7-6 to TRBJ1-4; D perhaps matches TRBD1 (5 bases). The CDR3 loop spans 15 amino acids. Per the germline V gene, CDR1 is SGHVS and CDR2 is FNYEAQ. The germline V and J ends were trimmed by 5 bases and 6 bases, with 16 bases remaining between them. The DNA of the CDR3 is TGTGCCAGCAGCCCTACTTCGGGGGGGGATGAAAAACTGTTTTTT. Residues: CASSPTSGGDEKLFF.

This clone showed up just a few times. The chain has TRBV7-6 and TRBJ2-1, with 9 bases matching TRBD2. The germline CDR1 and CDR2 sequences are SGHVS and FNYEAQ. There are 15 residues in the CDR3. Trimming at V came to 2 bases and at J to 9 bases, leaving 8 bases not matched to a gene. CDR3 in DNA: TGTGCCAGCAGCTTAATTGGCGGGGGGGCCGGTGAGCAGTTCTTC. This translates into CASSLIGGGAGEQFF.

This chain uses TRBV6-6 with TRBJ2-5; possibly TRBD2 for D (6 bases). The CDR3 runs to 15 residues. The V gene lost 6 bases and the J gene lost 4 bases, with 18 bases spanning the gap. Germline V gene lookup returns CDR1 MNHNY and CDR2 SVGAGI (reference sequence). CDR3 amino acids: CASSAGGFRLETQYF. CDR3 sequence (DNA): TGTGCCAGCAGCGCAGGAGGGTTTAGGTTAGAGACCCAGTACTTC.

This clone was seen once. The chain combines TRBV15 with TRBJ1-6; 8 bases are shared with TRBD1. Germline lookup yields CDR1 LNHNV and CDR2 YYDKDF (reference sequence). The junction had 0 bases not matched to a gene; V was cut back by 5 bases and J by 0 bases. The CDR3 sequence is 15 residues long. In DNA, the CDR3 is TGTGCCACCAGCGACAGGGGCTCCTATAATTCACCCCTCCACTTT. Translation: CATSDRGSYNSPLHF.

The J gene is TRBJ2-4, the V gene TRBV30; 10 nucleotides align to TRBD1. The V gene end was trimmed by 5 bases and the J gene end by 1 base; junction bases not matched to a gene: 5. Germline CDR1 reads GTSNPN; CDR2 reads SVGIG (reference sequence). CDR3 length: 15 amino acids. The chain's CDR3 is CAWYPGQGAKNIQYF. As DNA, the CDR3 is TGTGCCTGGTACCCGGGACAGGGGGCCAAAAACATTCAGTACTTC.

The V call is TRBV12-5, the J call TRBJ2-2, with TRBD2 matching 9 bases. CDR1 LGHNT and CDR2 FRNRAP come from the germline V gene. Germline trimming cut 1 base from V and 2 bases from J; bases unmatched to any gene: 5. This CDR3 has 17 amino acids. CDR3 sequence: CASGLGRGGANTGELFF. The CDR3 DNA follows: TGTGCTAGTGGTTTGGGCCGCGGGGGGGCAAACACCGGGGAGCTGTTTTTT. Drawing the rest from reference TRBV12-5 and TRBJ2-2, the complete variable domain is DARVTQTPRHKVTEMGQEVTMRCQPILGHNTVFWYRQTMMQGLELLAYFRNRAPLDDSGMPKDRFSAEMPDATLATLKIQPSEPRDSAVYFCASGLGRGGANTGELFFGEGSRLTVL.

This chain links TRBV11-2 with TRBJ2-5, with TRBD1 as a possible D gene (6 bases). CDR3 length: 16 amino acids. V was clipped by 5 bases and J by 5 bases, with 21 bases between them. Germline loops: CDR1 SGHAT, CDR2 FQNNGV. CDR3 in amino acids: CASSPNDRSPGETQYF. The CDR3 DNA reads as TGTGCCAGCAGCCCAAATGACAGGTCCCCGGGGGAGACCCAGTACTTC.

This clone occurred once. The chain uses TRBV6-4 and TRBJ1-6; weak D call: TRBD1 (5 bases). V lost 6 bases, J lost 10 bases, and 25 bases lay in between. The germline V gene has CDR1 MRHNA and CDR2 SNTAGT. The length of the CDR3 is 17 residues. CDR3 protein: CASSSPSETAARSPLHF. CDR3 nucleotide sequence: TGTGCCAGCAGCTCCCCTTCCGAGACAGCCGCTAGATCACCCCTCCACTTT.

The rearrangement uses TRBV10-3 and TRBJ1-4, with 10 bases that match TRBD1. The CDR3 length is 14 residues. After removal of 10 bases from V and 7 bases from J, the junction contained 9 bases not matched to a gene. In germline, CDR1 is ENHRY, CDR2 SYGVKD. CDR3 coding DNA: TGTGCCAGCACAGACAGGGGGCAGGGTGAAAAACTGTTTTTT. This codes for CASTDRGQGEKLFF.

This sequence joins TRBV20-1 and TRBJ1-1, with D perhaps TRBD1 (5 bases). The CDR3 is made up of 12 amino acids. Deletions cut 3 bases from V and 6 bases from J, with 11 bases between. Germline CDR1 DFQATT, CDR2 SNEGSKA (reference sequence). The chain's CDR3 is CSASRRGPEAFF. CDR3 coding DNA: TGCAGTGCTAGTAGGAGGGGCCCTGAAGCTTTCTTT.

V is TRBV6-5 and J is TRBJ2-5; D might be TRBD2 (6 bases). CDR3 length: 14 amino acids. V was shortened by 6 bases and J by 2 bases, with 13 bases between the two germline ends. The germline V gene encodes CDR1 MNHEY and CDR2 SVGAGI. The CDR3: CASSRDSRQETQYF. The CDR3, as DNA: TGTGCCAGCAGCAGGGACTCCCGGCAAGAGACCCAGTACTTC.

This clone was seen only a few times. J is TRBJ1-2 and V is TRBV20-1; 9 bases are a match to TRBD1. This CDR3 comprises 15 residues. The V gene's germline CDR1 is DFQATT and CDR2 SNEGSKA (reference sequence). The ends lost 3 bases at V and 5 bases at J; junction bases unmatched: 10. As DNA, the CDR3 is TGCAGTGCTAGTGAATCCGAGGGGACAGGGTATGGCTACACCTTC. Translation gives CSASESEGTGYGYTF.

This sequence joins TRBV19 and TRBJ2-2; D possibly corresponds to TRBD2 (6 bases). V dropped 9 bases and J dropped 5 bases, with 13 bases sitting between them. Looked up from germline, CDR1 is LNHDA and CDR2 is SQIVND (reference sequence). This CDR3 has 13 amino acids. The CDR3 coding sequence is TGTGCCAGCAGCTCGGGGGAAACCGGGGAGCTGTTTTTT. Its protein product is CASSSGETGELFF.

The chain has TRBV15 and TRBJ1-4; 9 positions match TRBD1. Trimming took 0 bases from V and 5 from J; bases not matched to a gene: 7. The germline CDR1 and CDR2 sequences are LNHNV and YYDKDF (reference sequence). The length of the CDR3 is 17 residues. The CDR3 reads CATSRENRGQWNEKLFF. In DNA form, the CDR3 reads TGTGCCACCAGCAGAGAGAACAGGGGGCAATGGAATGAAAAACTGTTTTTT. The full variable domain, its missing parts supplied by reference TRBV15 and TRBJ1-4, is DAMVIQNPRYQVTQFGKPVTLSCSQTLNHNVMYWYQQKSSQAPKLLFHYYDKDFNNEADTPDNFQSRRPNTSFCFLDIRSPGLGDTAMYLCATSRENRGQWNEKLFFGSGTQLSVL.

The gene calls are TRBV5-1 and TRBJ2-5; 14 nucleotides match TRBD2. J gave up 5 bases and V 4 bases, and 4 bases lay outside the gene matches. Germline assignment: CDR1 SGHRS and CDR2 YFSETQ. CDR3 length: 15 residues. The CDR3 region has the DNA TGCGCCAGCAGCGTGACTAGCGGGGGGGCGGAGACCCAGTACTTC. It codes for CASSVTSGGAETQYF.

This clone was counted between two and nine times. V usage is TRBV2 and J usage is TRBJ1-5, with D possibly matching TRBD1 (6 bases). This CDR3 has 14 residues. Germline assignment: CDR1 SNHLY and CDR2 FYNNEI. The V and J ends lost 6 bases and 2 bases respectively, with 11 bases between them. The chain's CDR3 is CASRTGNGNQPQHF. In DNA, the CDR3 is TGTGCCAGCAGAACAGGGAATGGCAATCAGCCCCAGCATTTT.

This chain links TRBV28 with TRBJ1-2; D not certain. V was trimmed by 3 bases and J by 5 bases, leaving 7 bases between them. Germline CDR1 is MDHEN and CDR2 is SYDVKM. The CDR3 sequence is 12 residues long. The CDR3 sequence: CASSFAGYGYTF. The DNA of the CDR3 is TGTGCCAGCAGTTTTGCGGGATATGGCTACACCTTC.

CDR3 coding DNA: TGTGCCATCGGGGGCGGGGAGGGAGATACGCAGTATTTT. Translating it yields CAIGGGEGDTQYF. V and J are TRBV10-3 and TRBJ2-3; TRBD2 is a possible D gene (7 bases). The CDR3 contains 13 residues. The V gene lost 8 bases and the J gene lost 5 bases, with 14 bases spanning the gap. Germline V gene sequence: CDR1 ENHRY, CDR2 SYGVKD.

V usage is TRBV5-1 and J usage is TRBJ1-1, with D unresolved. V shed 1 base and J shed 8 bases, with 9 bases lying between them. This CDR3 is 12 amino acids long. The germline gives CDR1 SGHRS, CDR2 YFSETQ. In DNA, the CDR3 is TGCGCCAGCAGCTTGTTATCAGGAGAAGCTTTCTTT. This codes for CASSLLSGEAFF.

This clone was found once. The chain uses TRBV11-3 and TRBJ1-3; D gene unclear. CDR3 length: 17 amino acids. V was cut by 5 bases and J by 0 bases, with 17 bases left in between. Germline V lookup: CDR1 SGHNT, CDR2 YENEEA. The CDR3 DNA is TGTGCCAGCAGCGCCAGCTCGGACGGGATCTCTGGAAACACCATATATTTT. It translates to CASSASSDGISGNTIYF.

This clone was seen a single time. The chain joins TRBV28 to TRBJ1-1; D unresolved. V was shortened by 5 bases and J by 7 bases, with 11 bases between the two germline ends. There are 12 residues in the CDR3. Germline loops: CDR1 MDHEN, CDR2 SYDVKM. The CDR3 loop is CASSPSAIEAFF. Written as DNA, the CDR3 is TGTGCCAGCAGTCCGAGTGCGATTGAAGCTTTCTTT. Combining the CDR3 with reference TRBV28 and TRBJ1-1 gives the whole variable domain DVKVTQSSRYLVKRTGEKVFLECVQDMDHENMFWYRQDPGLGLRLIYFSYDVKMKEKGDIPEGYSVSREKKERFSLILESASTNQTSMYLCASSPSAIEAFFGQGTRLTVV.

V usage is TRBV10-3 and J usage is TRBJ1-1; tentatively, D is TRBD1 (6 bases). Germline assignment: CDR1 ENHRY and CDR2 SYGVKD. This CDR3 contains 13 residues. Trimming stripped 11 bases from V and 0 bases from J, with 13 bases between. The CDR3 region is CASLGHLNTEAFF. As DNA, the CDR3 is TGTGCCTCCTTGGGACACCTGAACACTGAAGCTTTCTTT.

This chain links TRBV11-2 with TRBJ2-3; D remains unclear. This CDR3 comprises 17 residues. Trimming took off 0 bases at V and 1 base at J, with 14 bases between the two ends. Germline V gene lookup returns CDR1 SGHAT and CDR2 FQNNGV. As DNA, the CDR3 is TGTGCCAGCAGCTTAGATCTGGCAGGTTCGGGCACAGATACGCAGTATTTT. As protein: CASSLDLAGSGTDTQYF.